The rows below give T cell receptor beta chains drawn from one sample of a study of shared clonotypes between healthy human individuals. TCRdb's copy holds only in-frame clones and misses some; the assay was immunoSEQ multiplex PCR. Among 450,000 to 500,000 clones, around 85% were seen once, and the ten largest hold about 12%. Sequencing input: PBMCs. The receptors were sampled from a woman between 40 and 55 years old in good health. Some clones in this sample may be carry-over from other donors' samples. Both conserved end residues are part of each CDR3. A D gene is named only where the DNA matches it firmly. Only part of the rows carry a size: once, few, many, or a class if the clone is expanded.

CDR3aa: CASTRGDRVENIQYF
CDR3nt: TGTGCCAGTACTAGAGGAGACAGGGTGGAAAACATTCAGTACTTC
v_gene: TRBV19
abundance: many
j_gene: TRBJ2-4
d_gene: TRBD1

CDR3aa: CATARRERTDTQYF
CDR3nt: TGTGCCACCGCCAGGCGGGAGAGGACAGATACGCAGTATTTT
v_gene: TRBV6-5
abundance: few
j_gene: TRBJ2-3
d_gene: TRBD2

CDR3aa: CASSRQATSSYNSPLHF
CDR3nt: TGTGCCAGCAGCCGACAGGCTACTAGCTCCTATAATTCACCCCTCCACTTT
v_gene: TRBV5-4
abundance: .
j_gene: TRBJ1-6
d_gene: .

CDR3aa: CASSLRQGVTGELFF
CDR3nt: TGTGCCAGCAGCTTGAGACAGGGCGTCACCGGGGAGCTGTTTTTT
v_gene: TRBV5-5
abundance: .
j_gene: TRBJ2-2
d_gene: TRBD1

CDR3aa: CASSLDWDQETQYF
CDR3nt: TGCGCCAGCAGCTTGGATTGGGACCAAGAGACCCAGTACTTC
v_gene: TRBV5-1
abundance: .
j_gene: TRBJ2-5
d_gene: .

CDR3aa: CSVEGLAGEGGDTQYF
CDR3nt: TGCAGCGTTGAAGGCTTAGCGGGAGAGGGGGGAGATACGCAGTATTTT
v_gene: TRBV29-1
abundance: .
j_gene: TRBJ2-3
d_gene: TRBD2

CDR3aa: CASSHGLAGPHTDTQYF
CDR3nt: TGTGCCAGCAGCCACGGACTAGCGGGACCCCACACAGATACGCAGTATTTT
v_gene: TRBV11-3
abundance: once
j_gene: TRBJ2-3
d_gene: TRBD2

CDR3aa: CASSLALGQGAGGQFF
CDR3nt: TGTGCCAGCAGCTTAGCGTTGGGACAGGGGGCTGGTGGGCAGTTCTTC
v_gene: TRBV7-9
abundance: .
j_gene: TRBJ2-1
d_gene: TRBD1

CDR3aa: CSGRTGNQETQYF
CDR3nt: TGCAGCGGCCGGACAGGGAATCAAGAGACCCAGTACTTC
v_gene: TRBV29-1
abundance: .
j_gene: TRBJ2-5
d_gene: TRBD1

CDR3aa: CAWSVGTARNEKLFF
CDR3nt: TGTGCCTGGAGTGTAGGGACAGCCCGTAATGAAAAACTGTTTTTT
v_gene: TRBV30
abundance: few
j_gene: TRBJ1-4
d_gene: TRBD1

CDR3aa: CASSSTGAVAYEQYF
CDR3nt: TGTGCCAGCTCTTCTACAGGGGCCGTAGCCTACGAGCAGTACTTC
v_gene: TRBV10-3
abundance: .
j_gene: TRBJ2-7
d_gene: TRBD1

CDR3aa: CASSFAGLTYNEQFF
CDR3nt: TGTGCCAGCAGCTTCGCGGGCCTAACCTACAATGAGCAGTTCTTC
v_gene: TRBV7-9
abundance: .
j_gene: TRBJ2-1
d_gene: .

CDR3aa: CASSLGTGGGNTIYF
CDR3nt: TGTGCCAGCAGTCTAGGGACAGGGGGAGGAAACACCATATATTTT
v_gene: TRBV28
abundance: .
j_gene: TRBJ1-3
d_gene: TRBD1

CDR3aa: CASSHAGGPVEQYF
CDR3nt: TGCGCCAGCAGCCATGCGGGAGGGCCTGTCGAGCAGTACTTC
v_gene: TRBV4-1
abundance: .
j_gene: TRBJ2-7
d_gene: TRBD2

CDR3aa: CASSLGRGGSSMTSQYF
CDR3nt: TGTGCCAGCAGCTTGGGAAGGGGCGGGAGCTCAATGACGTCCCAGTACTTC
v_gene: TRBV5-4
abundance: .
j_gene: TRBJ2-5
d_gene: TRBD2

CDR3aa: CSGETSGRTGELFF
CDR3nt: TGCAGCGGGGAGACTAGCGGGAGGACCGGGGAGCTGTTTTTT
v_gene: TRBV29-1
abundance: .
j_gene: TRBJ2-2
d_gene: TRBD2

CDR3aa: CASSIQQGSEAFF
CDR3nt: TGTGCCAGCAGCATACAACAGGGATCTGAAGCTTTCTTT
v_gene: TRBV7-9
abundance: .
j_gene: TRBJ1-1
d_gene: .

CDR3aa: CASRTDRAGYTF
CDR3nt: TGTGCCAGCAGGACCGACAGGGCTGGCTACACCTTC
v_gene: TRBV2
abundance: .
j_gene: TRBJ1-2
d_gene: TRBD1

CDR3aa: CASVAIFQTGELFF
CDR3nt: TGTGCCAGCGTAGCAATCTTCCAGACCGGGGAGCTGTTTTTT
v_gene: TRBV6-1
abundance: .
j_gene: TRBJ2-2
d_gene: .

CDR3aa: CASSSLDYGYTF
CDR3nt: TGTGCCAGCAGTTCCCTAGATTATGGCTACACCTTC
v_gene: TRBV28
abundance: .
j_gene: TRBJ1-2
d_gene: .

CDR3aa: CASSLLGGQGARETQYF
CDR3nt: TGTGCCAGCAGCCTGCTGGGGGGACAGGGGGCGCGAGAGACCCAGTACTTC
v_gene: TRBV5-6
abundance: .
j_gene: TRBJ2-5
d_gene: TRBD1

CDR3aa: CASSVGGRTPYEQYF
CDR3nt: TGTGCCAGCAGCGTGGGCGGGAGGACCCCCTACGAGCAGTACTTC
v_gene: TRBV9
abundance: .
j_gene: TRBJ2-7
d_gene: TRBD2

CDR3aa: CASSPGQGSTGELFF
CDR3nt: TGTGCCAGCAGCCCAGGACAGGGCTCCACCGGGGAGCTGTTTTTT
v_gene: TRBV5-6
abundance: .
j_gene: TRBJ2-2
d_gene: TRBD1

CDR3aa: CASSFRSGQGVYEQYF
CDR3nt: TGTGCCAGCAGCTTTCGCTCCGGACAGGGGGTCTACGAGCAGTACTTC
v_gene: TRBV7-2
abundance: .
j_gene: TRBJ2-7
d_gene: TRBD1

CDR3aa: CASSLTWGQGIKEQYF
CDR3nt: TGTGCCAGCAGTCTTACTTGGGGACAGGGGATCAAAGAGCAGTACTTC
v_gene: TRBV11-2
abundance: .
j_gene: TRBJ2-7
d_gene: TRBD1

CDR3aa: CASRRDREQYF
CDR3nt: TGTGCCAGCAGACGGGACAGAGAGCAGTACTTC
v_gene: TRBV2
abundance: .
j_gene: TRBJ2-7
d_gene: TRBD1

CDR3aa: CASSLDPFSGANVLTF
CDR3nt: TGCGCCAGCAGCTTGGACCCTTTCTCTGGGGCCAACGTCCTGACTTTC
v_gene: TRBV5-1
abundance: .
j_gene: TRBJ2-6
d_gene: .

CDR3aa: CSLRLQETQYF
CDR3nt: TGCAGCTTACGGCTACAAGAGACCCAGTACTTC
v_gene: TRBV20-1
abundance: .
j_gene: TRBJ2-5
d_gene: .

CDR3aa: CASSYASGSLNEQFF
CDR3nt: TGTGCCAGCAGCTATGCTAGCGGGAGCTTAAATGAGCAGTTCTTC
v_gene: TRBV7-3
abundance: .
j_gene: TRBJ2-1
d_gene: TRBD2

CDR3aa: CASSPKAGGETQYF
CDR3nt: TGTGCCAGCTCACCGAAGGCAGGGGGAGAGACCCAGTACTTC
v_gene: TRBV18
abundance: few
j_gene: TRBJ2-5
d_gene: TRBD1

CDR3aa: CASSYRDLGTQYF
CDR3nt: TGTGCCAGCAGTTACCGGGACTTGGGGACCCAGTACTTC
v_gene: TRBV6-6
abundance: .
j_gene: TRBJ2-5
d_gene: .

CDR3aa: CATSGGRAGDFYGYTF
CDR3nt: TGTGCCACCAGCGGAGGCCGTGCGGGGGATTTCTATGGCTACACCTTC
v_gene: TRBV15
abundance: .
j_gene: TRBJ1-2
d_gene: .

CDR3aa: CASSLGAYEQYF
CDR3nt: TGCGCCAGCAGCTTGGGAGCGTACGAGCAGTACTTC
v_gene: TRBV5-1
abundance: .
j_gene: TRBJ2-7
d_gene: .

CDR3aa: CASSPTRTDTQYF
CDR3nt: TGTGCCAGCTCACCGACCCGCACAGATACGCAGTATTTT
v_gene: TRBV18
abundance: .
j_gene: TRBJ2-3
d_gene: .

CDR3aa: CASSRNSQGPYGYTF
CDR3nt: TGTGCCAGCAGCCGAAATTCCCAGGGGCCATATGGCTACACCTTC
v_gene: TRBV16
abundance: .
j_gene: TRBJ1-2
d_gene: .

CDR3aa: CASSLSSDLVVDTQYF
CDR3nt: TGTGCCAGCAGTTTATCGTCAGACTTAGTGGTAGATACGCAGTATTTT
v_gene: TRBV27
abundance: .
j_gene: TRBJ2-3
d_gene: .

CDR3aa: CASSSPTAGYTF
CDR3nt: TGTGCCAGCAGTTCCCCGACAGCTGGCTACACCTTC
v_gene: TRBV28
abundance: .
j_gene: TRBJ1-2
d_gene: .

CDR3aa: CASSSDSNEAFF
CDR3nt: TGTGCCAGCAGTTCCGACAGCAATGAAGCTTTCTTT
v_gene: TRBV28
abundance: .
j_gene: TRBJ1-1
d_gene: .

CDR3aa: CAWRRQGVNTGELFF
CDR3nt: TGTGCCTGGCGGAGACAGGGAGTGAACACCGGGGAGCTGTTTTTT
v_gene: TRBV30
abundance: .
j_gene: TRBJ2-2
d_gene: TRBD1

CDR3aa: CASSQGTSGRDNEQFF
CDR3nt: TGCGCCAGCAGCCAAGGGACTAGCGGGAGGGACAATGAGCAGTTCTTC
v_gene: TRBV4-3
abundance: .
j_gene: TRBJ2-1
d_gene: TRBD2

CDR3aa: CASSPDRGTYNEQFF
CDR3nt: TGTGCCAGCAGCCCTGACAGGGGAACCTACAATGAGCAGTTCTTC
v_gene: TRBV7-3
abundance: .
j_gene: TRBJ2-1
d_gene: TRBD1

CDR3aa: CATSSGQGWGGNTIYF
CDR3nt: TGTGCCACCAGCTCTGGACAGGGATGGGGTGGAAACACCATATATTTT
v_gene: TRBV15
abundance: few
j_gene: TRBJ1-3
d_gene: TRBD1

CDR3aa: CASGERGRADTQYF
CDR3nt: TGTGCCAGCGGGGAACGGGGGAGGGCAGATACGCAGTATTTT
v_gene: TRBV7-9
abundance: .
j_gene: TRBJ2-3
d_gene: TRBD2

CDR3aa: CASSPQSGQGRAKNIQYF
CDR3nt: TGTGCCAGCAGCCCCCAATCGGGACAGGGGAGGGCCAAAAACATTCAGTACTTC
v_gene: TRBV11-2
abundance: .
j_gene: TRBJ2-4
d_gene: TRBD1

CDR3aa: CASSLNRASHEQYF
CDR3nt: TGTGCCAGCAGTCTAAACAGGGCTTCCCACGAGCAGTACTTC
v_gene: TRBV27
abundance: once
j_gene: TRBJ2-7
d_gene: .

CDR3aa: CASSYRGENTEAFF
CDR3nt: TGTGCCAGCAGTTACCGAGGGGAGAACACTGAAGCTTTCTTT
v_gene: TRBV28
abundance: .
j_gene: TRBJ1-1
d_gene: .

CDR3aa: CASSEPRSSQPQHF
CDR3nt: TGTGCCAGCAGTGAACCCAGATCCTCTCAGCCCCAGCATTTT
v_gene: TRBV28
abundance: .
j_gene: TRBJ1-5
d_gene: .